Listed below are T cell receptor beta chains from one sample, sequenced in a study of T cells in Graves' hyperthyroidism and ophthalmopathy. A single record per CDR3 protein comes from TCRdb applying MiXCR to the multiplex PCR reads. In the table there are about 640,000 distinct CDR3 sequences, less than 25% of which are singletons. Sequencing was done on a sample of blood. The source is a young man with Graves' ophthalmopathy. The CDR3 runs from the conserved cysteine through the conserved F or W. Fields, in order: CDR3 DNA, CDR3 protein, V gene, J gene, D gene, clone size. D genes are given only for firm matches. A clone size is listed for some rows: how often the clone was seen (once, few, many), or a class if it is expanded.

CDR3nt: TGTGCCAGCGGCCAGTGGAGCAATCAGCCCCAGCATTTT
CDR3aa: CASGQWSNQPQHF
v_gene: TRBV6-1
j_gene: TRBJ1-5
d_gene: .
abundance: few

CDR3nt: TGTGCCAGCAGCCAGAAGATAATGACACCGGGACTAGTTTCAGATACGCAGTATTTT
CDR3aa: CASSQKIMTPGLVSDTQYF
v_gene: TRBV3-1
j_gene: TRBJ2-3
d_gene: TRBD2
abundance: .

CDR3nt: TGTGCCAGCAGTGAGACCACCCGGGGTGAGCAGTACTTC
CDR3aa: CASSETTRGEQYF
v_gene: TRBV6-1
j_gene: TRBJ2-7
d_gene: .
abundance: many

CDR3nt: TGTGCCAGCAGTTTCCGGGACAGAGATCTCTATGGCTACACCTTC
CDR3aa: CASSFRDRDLYGYTF
v_gene: TRBV12-3/TRBV12-4
j_gene: TRBJ1-2
d_gene: TRBD1
abundance: few

CDR3nt: TGTGCCACCAGTGATCCCGACGAAGGGGAGGATACGCAGTATTTT
CDR3aa: CATSDPDEGEDTQYF
v_gene: TRBV24-1
j_gene: TRBJ2-3
d_gene: .
abundance: .

CDR3nt: TGTGCCAGCAGCCAAGATGGGGCGGGACGTTACTCCTACAATGAGCAGTTCTTC
CDR3aa: CASSQDGAGRYSYNEQFF
v_gene: TRBV14
j_gene: TRBJ2-1
d_gene: .
abundance: .

CDR3nt: TGTGCCAGCAGCCTCAAGGGACAGTCAGGAGAGCAGTACTTC
CDR3aa: CASSLKGQSGEQYF
v_gene: TRBV7-2
j_gene: TRBJ2-7
d_gene: TRBD1
abundance: many

CDR3nt: TGTGCTAGTGGTTTGTCACCCGGGACAGCACATGAAGCTTTCTTT
CDR3aa: CASGLSPGTAHEAFF
v_gene: TRBV12-5
j_gene: TRBJ1-1
d_gene: TRBD1
abundance: many

CDR3nt: TGCAGCGTTGAAGATCGGCTAAGAGCCGGCTACACCTTC
CDR3aa: CSVEDRLRAGYTF
v_gene: TRBV29-1
j_gene: TRBJ1-2
d_gene: .
abundance: .

CDR3nt: TGTGCCAGCAGCCTCCAGGGGGCTGGCTACGAGCAGTACTTC
CDR3aa: CASSLQGAGYEQYF
v_gene: TRBV11-2
j_gene: TRBJ2-7
d_gene: TRBD1
abundance: few

CDR3nt: TGCGCCAGCAGCTCCTTTAGCGGGATGCCCTACAATGAGCAGTTCTTC
CDR3aa: CASSSFSGMPYNEQFF
v_gene: TRBV5-1
j_gene: TRBJ2-1
d_gene: TRBD2
abundance: many

CDR3nt: TGTGCCAGCAGCGGGGGACTAGCGGGTTCCTCCTACAATGAGCAGTTCTTC
CDR3aa: CASSGGLAGSSYNEQFF
v_gene: TRBV11-2
j_gene: TRBJ2-1
d_gene: TRBD2
abundance: many

CDR3nt: TGTGCCAGCAGTTTGGGGACTAGCGGGAGAGACAAGCAGTTCTTC
CDR3aa: CASSLGTSGRDKQFF
v_gene: TRBV7-6
j_gene: TRBJ2-1
d_gene: TRBD2
abundance: .

CDR3nt: TGTGCCCCATGGATGACGGGAGGGTGGGGCTACGAGCAGTACTTC
CDR3aa: CAPWMTGGWGYEQYF
v_gene: TRBV6-1
j_gene: TRBJ2-7
d_gene: TRBD2
abundance: few

CDR3nt: TGCGCCAGCAGGATTTCTAGTGGCAATGAGCAGTTCTTC
CDR3aa: CASRISSGNEQFF
v_gene: TRBV5-1
j_gene: TRBJ2-1
d_gene: .
abundance: few

CDR3nt: TGTGCCAGCAGTCAGCGCATAGCGGGCCCCACAGATACGCAGTATTTT
CDR3aa: CASSQRIAGPTDTQYF
v_gene: TRBV2
j_gene: TRBJ2-3
d_gene: TRBD2
abundance: many

CDR3nt: TGTGCCCCTATATCCCGTGACACTGGCTACACCTTC
CDR3aa: CAPISRDTGYTF
v_gene: TRBV2
j_gene: TRBJ1-2
d_gene: .
abundance: many

CDR3nt: TGTGCCAGCAGTTTAGACAGGGGGGGCCCTTACAATGAGCAGTTCTTC
CDR3aa: CASSLDRGGPYNEQFF
v_gene: TRBV28
j_gene: TRBJ2-1
d_gene: TRBD1
abundance: few

CDR3nt: TGTGCCAGCAGTTTATTATCGGGTCCCTACGAGCAGTACTTC
CDR3aa: CASSLLSGPYEQYF
v_gene: TRBV28
j_gene: TRBJ2-7
d_gene: .
abundance: few

CDR3nt: TGTGCCAGCTCACCAACTAGCGGGAGTAGGGATACGCAGTATTTT
CDR3aa: CASSPTSGSRDTQYF
v_gene: TRBV18
j_gene: TRBJ2-3
d_gene: TRBD2
abundance: few

CDR3nt: TGTGCCAGCAGCTCCGGGACAGGGTCGGACAATGAGCAGTTCTTC
CDR3aa: CASSSGTGSDNEQFF
v_gene: TRBV11-2
j_gene: TRBJ2-1
d_gene: TRBD1
abundance: .

CDR3nt: TGTGCCAGCAGCCCCTACCAGGGACTAGCGGGACTAAATGAGCAGTTCTTC
CDR3aa: CASSPYQGLAGLNEQFF
v_gene: TRBV7-2
j_gene: TRBJ2-1
d_gene: TRBD2
abundance: .

CDR3nt: TGTGCCAGCAGCCAAGATCGGGGAGCACCCTACAATGAGCAGTTCTTC
CDR3aa: CASSQDRGAPYNEQFF
v_gene: TRBV3-1
j_gene: TRBJ2-1
d_gene: .
abundance: few

CDR3nt: TGTGCCAGCAGCCAAGATCCAGGGGGGGTGGCCGGGGAGCTGTTTTTT
CDR3aa: CASSQDPGGVAGELFF
v_gene: TRBV14
j_gene: TRBJ2-2
d_gene: .
abundance: .

CDR3nt: TGTGCCAGCTCCGTTACCACGGGGGCGGCCTACGAGCAGTACTTC
CDR3aa: CASSVTTGAAYEQYF
v_gene: TRBV18
j_gene: TRBJ2-7
d_gene: .
abundance: few

CDR3nt: TGTGCCAGCATCTGGGGAGGGAGAGGAACAGATACGCAGTATTTT
CDR3aa: CASIWGGRGTDTQYF
v_gene: TRBV6-1
j_gene: TRBJ2-3
d_gene: TRBD2
abundance: few

CDR3nt: TGTGCCAGTAGTAATAGCGCGAGCTCCTACGAGCAGTACTTC
CDR3aa: CASSNSASSYEQYF
v_gene: TRBV19
j_gene: TRBJ2-7
d_gene: .
abundance: few

CDR3nt: TGTGCCAGCAGCTTACTCGGGTCCCTGGACACTGAAGCTTTCTTT
CDR3aa: CASSLLGSLDTEAFF
v_gene: TRBV7-9
j_gene: TRBJ1-1
d_gene: .
abundance: many

CDR3nt: TGTGCCAGCAGCTTTGGTGGACACACCGTCGGGACCCAGTACTTC
CDR3aa: CASSFGGHTVGTQYF
v_gene: TRBV11-1
j_gene: TRBJ2-5
d_gene: .
abundance: .

CDR3nt: TGTGCCAGCAGCGGACAGGGGCGCTATGGCTACACCTTC
CDR3aa: CASSGQGRYGYTF
v_gene: TRBV12-3/TRBV12-4
j_gene: TRBJ1-2
d_gene: TRBD1
abundance: .

CDR3nt: TGCGCCAGCAGCTTGGTGGGAGAAAGCTACAATGAGCAGTTCTTC
CDR3aa: CASSLVGESYNEQFF
v_gene: TRBV5-1
j_gene: TRBJ2-1
d_gene: .
abundance: many

CDR3nt: TGTGCCAGCAGTTTAGGCGGATCTATCTCCTACGAGCAGTACTTC
CDR3aa: CASSLGGSISYEQYF
v_gene: TRBV28
j_gene: TRBJ2-7
d_gene: .
abundance: few

CDR3nt: TGTGCCAGCTCACCTAGGGTTGTTCAAGAGACCCAGTACTTC
CDR3aa: CASSPRVVQETQYF
v_gene: TRBV18
j_gene: TRBJ2-5
d_gene: .
abundance: few

CDR3nt: TGTGCCATCAGTGAGATTGTCGGTAAGGGGACTAGATCCTACGAGCAGTACTTC
CDR3aa: CAISEIVGKGTRSYEQYF
v_gene: TRBV10-3
j_gene: TRBJ2-7
d_gene: TRBD2
abundance: few

CDR3nt: TGTGCCTGGGGGGGGTCAGCCGGAAACACCATATATTTT
CDR3aa: CAWGGSAGNTIYF
v_gene: TRBV30
j_gene: TRBJ1-3
d_gene: .
abundance: few

CDR3nt: TGTGCCAGCTCACGCGGACAGAACCAAGAGACCCAGTACTTC
CDR3aa: CASSRGQNQETQYF
v_gene: TRBV18
j_gene: TRBJ2-5
d_gene: .
abundance: .

CDR3nt: TGTGCCAGCAGTGGCCCTACCTCTAGCGGTAACTACAATGAGCAGTTCTTC
CDR3aa: CASSGPTSSGNYNEQFF
v_gene: TRBV2
j_gene: TRBJ2-1
d_gene: TRBD2
abundance: many

CDR3nt: TGTGCCAGCAGGGCCCGACAGGGAGCTAACTATGGCTACACCTTC
CDR3aa: CASRARQGANYGYTF
v_gene: TRBV27
j_gene: TRBJ1-2
d_gene: TRBD1
abundance: .

CDR3nt: TGTGCCAGCAGCTTAGAACCAGGGGTGGGAGAAAAACTGTTTTTT
CDR3aa: CASSLEPGVGEKLFF
v_gene: TRBV7-2
j_gene: TRBJ1-4
d_gene: .
abundance: .

CDR3nt: TGCAGTGCAAAGACAGGGGGCAGCGAGCAGTACTTC
CDR3aa: CSAKTGGSEQYF
v_gene: TRBV20-1
j_gene: TRBJ2-7
d_gene: TRBD1
abundance: .

CDR3nt: TGTGCCAGCAGTGTCGAGACAGGTATGAACACTGAAGCTTTCTTT
CDR3aa: CASSVETGMNTEAFF
v_gene: TRBV6-1
j_gene: TRBJ1-1
d_gene: .
abundance: many

CDR3nt: TGCGCCAGCAGCCAGGGGACAGGCACAGATACGCAGTATTTT
CDR3aa: CASSQGTGTDTQYF
v_gene: TRBV4-1
j_gene: TRBJ2-3
d_gene: TRBD1
abundance: few

CDR3nt: TGTGCCACCAGCAACTGGGGTGAGACCCAGTACTTC
CDR3aa: CATSNWGETQYF
v_gene: TRBV24-1
j_gene: TRBJ2-5
d_gene: .
abundance: .

CDR3nt: TGTGCCAGCAGTTTCAATCAGCCCCAGCATTTT
CDR3aa: CASSFNQPQHF
v_gene: TRBV28
j_gene: TRBJ1-5
d_gene: .
abundance: many

CDR3nt: TGTGCCACCAGTGATTCCACAGGGGTTGGCACTGAAGCTTTCTTT
CDR3aa: CATSDSTGVGTEAFF
v_gene: TRBV24-1
j_gene: TRBJ1-1
d_gene: TRBD1
abundance: .

CDR3nt: TGTGCCAGCAGCTTAGACAGGGTCGAGCAGTACTTC
CDR3aa: CASSLDRVEQYF
v_gene: TRBV5-1
j_gene: TRBJ2-7
d_gene: TRBD1
abundance: many

CDR3nt: TGTGCCAGCGAATACAGGGGCGGCACTGAAGCTTTCTTT
CDR3aa: CASEYRGGTEAFF
v_gene: TRBV6-1
j_gene: TRBJ1-1
d_gene: TRBD1
abundance: .

CDR3nt: TGTGCCAGCAGCCGACAAATAACGGGGACTGGGGAGCTGTTTTTT
CDR3aa: CASSRQITGTGELFF
v_gene: TRBV14
j_gene: TRBJ2-2
d_gene: .
abundance: few

CDR3nt: TGCGCCAGCAGCTTGGTCCGAGCGGGAGGGACCCAAGAGACCCAGTACTTC
CDR3aa: CASSLVRAGGTQETQYF
v_gene: TRBV5-1
j_gene: TRBJ2-5
d_gene: TRBD2
abundance: few

CDR3nt: TGTGCCAGCAGTGAAGCGGAATTTACAGGTTTTTACAATGAGCAGTTCTTC
CDR3aa: CASSEAEFTGFYNEQFF
v_gene: TRBV6-1
j_gene: TRBJ2-1
d_gene: .
abundance: few

CDR3nt: TGCAGTGCTAGAGGACTAGCCCCCACCGGGGAGCTGTTTTTT
CDR3aa: CSARGLAPTGELFF
v_gene: TRBV20-1
j_gene: TRBJ2-2
d_gene: TRBD2
abundance: once

CDR3nt: TGTGCCAGCAGTTTACCCAATCAGCCCCAGCATTTT
CDR3aa: CASSLPNQPQHF
v_gene: TRBV27
j_gene: TRBJ1-5
d_gene: .
abundance: many

CDR3nt: TGTGCCAGCAGCTTAGAAACTGGGCCCAGGGGAGGAAACACCATATATTTT
CDR3aa: CASSLETGPRGGNTIYF
v_gene: TRBV7-6
j_gene: TRBJ1-3
d_gene: .
abundance: few

CDR3nt: TGTGCCAGCAGCTTCCAGGGAGGGACCCAGTACTTC
CDR3aa: CASSFQGGTQYF
v_gene: TRBV7-3
j_gene: TRBJ2-5
d_gene: .
abundance: .

CDR3nt: TGTGCCAGCAGCCCACGACACAGGGCAGCTAACTATGGCTACACCTTC
CDR3aa: CASSPRHRAANYGYTF
v_gene: TRBV5-6
j_gene: TRBJ1-2
d_gene: .
abundance: .